The 4 T cell receptor beta chains below were found in one sample sequenced in a study of response to subunit inactivated influenza vaccine. In TCRdb, the RT-PCR reads were re-called with MiXCR into one record per CDR3 protein. The sample holds about 620,000 distinct CDR3 sequences; over 9% are singletons and the top ten take 11%. The same specimen was also included in a second study, on T cells expressing NK-cell markers. That work states: Scientists made TCR beta cDNA using 5'RACE template switching with UMIs.

The input for sequencing was PBMCs from blood, taken on the day of vaccination. These receptors all stem from a man aged 45-65 years who received an inactivated influenza vaccine.

The chain is built from TRBV20-1 and TRBJ2-7; D unclear. The CDR3 spans 11 residues. The V end was cut by 4 bases, the J end by 3 bases, with 7 bases between. Germline-derived CDR1 and CDR2 are DFQATT and SNEGSKA (reference sequence). Written as DNA, the CDR3 is TGCAGTGCTATGAGCTTCTACGAGCAGTACTTC. Translation: CSAMSFYEQYF.

This clonotype has more than one count but fewer than ten. The chain joins TRBV12-3 or TRBV12-4 to TRBJ1-1; D remains ambiguous. The germline V and J ends were trimmed by 5 bases and 4 bases, with 14 bases remaining between them. The CDR3 contains 14 residues. The CDR3 sequence is CASSSLMGSTEAFF. In nucleotides, the CDR3 is TGTGCCAGCAGTAGTTTAATGGGGAGCACTGAAGCTTTCTTT.

V is TRBV7-9 and J is TRBJ1-4, with a tentative D call TRBD1 (5 bases). Germline-derived CDR1 and CDR2 are SEHNR and FQNEAQ (reference sequence). The V end lost 0 bases, the J end lost 0 bases, and 5 bases lay between the germline ends. The CDR3 runs 15 residues. The CDR3 DNA sequence: TGTGCCAGCAGCTTAGCGGGGCCAACTAATGAAAAACTGTTTTTT. Protein sequence: CASSLAGPTNEKLFF.

This clonotype was observed many times. V and J are TRBV11-2 and TRBJ2-1; 7 bases fit TRBD1. After removal of 4 bases from V and 7 bases from J, the junction contained 13 bases not matched to a gene. Germline CDR1 is SGHAT and CDR2 is FQNNGV. This CDR3 spans 16 amino acids. Here the CDR3 reads CASSSTGKGAGNEQFF. For the CDR3, the DNA is TGTGCCAGCAGCTCGACAGGGAAAGGGGCCGGGAATGAGCAGTTCTTC.